Following are 28 T cell receptor beta chains from one sample sequenced in a study of Graves' ophthalmopathy and Graves' hyperthyroidism. RNA transcripts were the source from which TCR beta CDR3 regions were amplified. Scientists carried out first-round RT-PCR using HTBI primers and then a second-round multiplex PCR. A single record per CDR3 protein comes from TCRdb applying MiXCR to the multiplex PCR reads. The sample consists of over 150,000 distinct CDR3 sequences, more than 30% of them appearing once. Sequenced material: peripheral blood. All receptors come from a woman between 35 and 50 years old with Graves' ophthalmopathy.

The chain is built from TRBV6-5 and TRBJ2-7, with D perhaps TRBD1 (5 bases). CDR1 and CDR2 (germline): MNHEY, SVGAGI. V shed 0 bases and J shed 5 bases, with 11 bases lying between them. This CDR3 region has 14 residues. CDR3 residues: CASSYSTVGNEQYF. CDR3 DNA: TGTGCCAGCAGTTACTCGACAGTAGGGAACGAGCAGTACTTC.

This clonotype was found many times. This chain connects TRBV7-6 to TRBJ2-7, with 7 bases lining up with TRBD2. Germline V gene data show CDR1 as SGHVS and CDR2 as FNYEAQ. The CDR3 totals 15 residues. Losses at the gene ends were 1 base for V and 3 bases for J; bases not matched to a gene: 6. DNA for the CDR3: TGTGCCAGCAGCTTAGGGCAGGGAGGGTACTACGAGCAGTACTTC. It translates to CASSLGQGGYYEQYF. Drawing the rest from reference TRBV7-6 and TRBJ2-7, the complete variable domain is GAGVSQSPRYKVTKRGQDVALRCDPISGHVSLYWYRQALGQGPEFLTYFNYEAQQDKSGLPNDRFSAERPEGSISTLTIQRTEQRDSAMYRCASSLGQGGYYEQYFGPGTRLTVT.

In its sample, this clonotype was seen once. V is TRBV2 and J is TRBJ2-6; 9 bases are a match to TRBD1. CDR3 length equals 17 residues. V shed 7 bases, J shed 1 base, and the junction held 8 bases outside the gene matches. Germline values: CDR1 SNHLY, CDR2 FYNNEI. In DNA form, the CDR3 reads TGTGCCAGCACTGGACAGGGGCTCTCGTCTGGGGCCAACGTCCTGACTTTC. This gives the protein CASTGQGLSSGANVLTF.

This clonotype has at least ten counts. This sequence joins TRBV2 and TRBJ2-2; D gene uncertain. The CDR3 has 15 amino acids. The ends were cut back, 7 bases at V and 2 bases at J, with 14 bases in the middle. Germline V gene lookup returns CDR1 SNHLY and CDR2 FYNNEI. The CDR3 DNA follows: TGTGCCAGCACGTTTGGCGGCTTTAACACCGGGGAGCTGTTTTTT. It translates to CASTFGGFNTGELFF.

This clonotype was seen repeatedly, ten times or more. The rearrangement uses TRBV29-1 and TRBJ2-2, with D possibly being TRBD1 (5 bases). The CDR3 covers 16 residues. Germline lookup yields CDR1 SQVTM and CDR2 ANQGSEA. Trimming shortened V by 0 bases and J by 1 base, and 12 bases separated the two germline ends. The chain's CDR3 is CSVEDRQGMNTGELFF. The CDR3 bases are TGCAGCGTTGAAGATCGGCAGGGAATGAACACCGGGGAGCTGTTTTTT.

V and J are TRBV28 and TRBJ2-2, with D maybe TRBD1 (5 bases). The ends were cut back, 5 bases at V and 1 base at J, with 11 bases in the middle. Germline CDR1 reads MDHEN; CDR2 reads SYDVKM. CDR3 length equals 15 residues. The CDR3 region has the DNA TGTGCCAGCAGTCCAGGGTCAAGGAACACCGGGGAGCTGTTTTTT. Translating gives CASSPGSRNTGELFF. Full variable domain (rest looked up from reference TRBV28 and TRBJ2-2): DVKVTQSSRYLVKRTGEKVFLECVQDMDHENMFWYRQDPGLGLRLIYFSYDVKMKEKGDIPEGYSVSREKKERFSLILESASTNQTSMYLCASSPGSRNTGELFFGEGSRLTVL.

The chain combines TRBV28 with TRBJ2-5, with a tentative D call TRBD1 (7 bases). V shed 6 bases and J shed 0 bases, with 14 bases lying between them. Germline V gives CDR1 MDHEN, CDR2 SYDVKM. The CDR3 consists of 15 residues. DNA of the CDR3: TGTGCCAGCAGGGAGGGGGCCCAGTACCAAGAGACCCAGTACTTC. It encodes CASREGAQYQETQYF.

The table lists this clonotype with many counts. The chain employs TRBV20-1 and TRBJ1-5; D is unresolved. Germline lookup yields CDR1 DFQATT and CDR2 SNEGSKA (reference sequence). The CDR3 sequence is 12 residues long. Trimming shortened V by 4 bases and J by 3 bases, and 7 bases separated the two germline ends. CDR3 sequence reads: CSATEYNQPQHF. The CDR3 bases are TGCAGTGCTACAGAATACAATCAGCCCCAGCATTTT.

This clonotype showed up many times. The gene calls are TRBV20-1 and TRBJ1-1; D is unresolved. V was clipped by 5 bases and J by 7 bases, with 8 bases between them. The CDR3 contains 10 residues. Germline assignment: CDR1 DFQATT and CDR2 SNEGSKA (reference sequence). CDR3 sequence reads: CSALLNEAFF. In DNA, the CDR3 is TGCAGTGCTCTTTTAAATGAAGCTTTCTTT.

The CDR3 DNA sequence: TGTGCCAGCAGTGGGATGGAGCAGTACTTC. It is translated as CASSGMEQYF. V usage is TRBV28 and J usage is TRBJ2-7; no clear D. Trimming stripped 5 bases from V and 7 bases from J, with 6 bases between. The CDR3 extends over 10 amino acids. From germline, CDR1 is MDHEN and CDR2 SYDVKM.

The rearrangement joins TRBV7-6 to TRBJ2-7; D perhaps matches TRBD2 (6 bases). Trimming shortened V by 4 bases and J by 4 bases, and 14 bases separated the two germline ends. The CDR3 loop spans 14 amino acids. Germline V lookup: CDR1 SGHVS, CDR2 FNYEAQ. The CDR3, as DNA: TGTGCCAGCAGCTCACCGACTAGTTCGTACGAGCAGTACTTC. Translation: CASSSPTSSYEQYF.

This clonotype has ten or more counts. J is TRBJ1-2 and V is TRBV12-3 or TRBV12-4; D possibly corresponds to TRBD1 (6 bases). The V end lost 7 bases, the J end lost 0 bases, and 12 bases lay between the germline ends. This CDR3 spans 14 amino acids. CDR3 protein: CASNHRDTNYGYTF. The CDR3 DNA reads TGTGCCAGCAACCATCGGGACACTAACTATGGCTACACCTTC.

In this sample, this clonotype turned up many times. As DNA, the CDR3 is TGTGCCAGCAGCCACTCCCCTCGAGTGGACGAGCAGTACTTC. It is translated as CASSHSPRVDEQYF. J is TRBJ2-7 and V is TRBV27, with D uncertain. In germline, CDR1 is MNHEY, CDR2 SMNVEV (reference sequence). The ends were cut back, 6 bases at V and 5 bases at J, with 17 bases in the middle. CDR3 length: 14 amino acids.

This clonotype was counted at least ten times. CDR3 protein: CASRSGGGSYEQYF. The CDR3 DNA is TGTGCCAGCAGATCTGGCGGGGGATCCTACGAGCAGTACTTC. J is TRBJ2-7 and V is TRBV12-3 or TRBV12-4; 7 bases match TRBD2. This CDR3 region has 14 residues. J gave up 1 base and V 6 bases, and 6 bases lay outside the gene matches.

The CDR3 loop reads CASSFAGTPYEQYF. The CDR3 region has the DNA TGTGCCAGCAGTTTCGCCGGGACACCTTACGAGCAGTACTTC. The chain links TRBV12-3 or TRBV12-4 to TRBJ2-7; tentative D call: TRBD1 (6 bases). V was clipped by 3 bases and J by 4 bases, with 13 bases between them. CDR3 length equals 14 residues.

This clonotype was seen repeatedly, ten times or more. This chain connects TRBV7-8 to TRBJ2-5; D is unresolved. The V and J ends lost 2 bases and 4 bases respectively, with 17 bases between them. The CDR3 is 16 residues long. The germline V gene encodes CDR1 SGHVS and CDR2 FQNEAQ. CDR3 in amino acids: CASSLLAGSSGETQYF. In DNA form, the CDR3 reads TGTGCCAGCAGCTTACTCGCAGGATCTAGTGGAGAGACCCAGTACTTC.

This rearrangement joins TRBV7-2 to TRBJ2-5; D unclear. Germline-derived CDR1 and CDR2 are SGHTA and FQGNSA. The CDR3 is 14 residues long. V was trimmed by 8 bases and J by 2 bases, leaving 15 bases between them. The CDR3 nucleotides are TGTGCCAGCGGCCCTCCCTATACACAAGAGACCCAGTACTTC. It translates to CASGPPYTQETQYF.

This chain links TRBV27 with TRBJ2-7, with 10 positions matching TRBD1. V shed 5 bases and J 5 bases; nucleotides not matched to a gene: 6. The germline gives CDR1 MNHEY, CDR2 SMNVEV (reference sequence). This CDR3 has 14 amino acids. The CDR3 loop reads CASSPQGQGNEQYF. CDR3 nucleotides: TGTGCCAGCAGTCCACAGGGACAGGGGAACGAGCAGTACTTC.

This clonotype occurred once. The chain carries TRBV10-3 and TRBJ2-7; 15 positions match TRBD2. This CDR3 comprises 19 residues. CDR1 is ENHRY, CDR2 SYGVKD, per germline. V lost 6 bases, J lost 1 base, and 13 bases stayed unmatched. The CDR3 loop reads CAIRDDGTSGGTRSYEQYF. The CDR3, as DNA: TGTGCCATCAGGGACGACGGGACTAGCGGGGGGACGAGGTCCTACGAGCAGTACTTC.

Written as DNA, the CDR3 is TGTGCCAGTAGTATAACCAGCGGTCCAACCACCTACGAGCAGTACTTC. Translation: CASSITSGPTTYEQYF. The chain combines TRBV19 with TRBJ2-7; tentatively, D is TRBD2 (5 bases). V was trimmed by 2 bases and J by 2 bases, leaving 16 bases between them. Germline values: CDR1 LNHDA, CDR2 SQIVND (reference sequence). The CDR3 length is 16 residues.

This clonotype has ten or more counts. The chain is built from TRBV7-2 and TRBJ1-1; 8 bases map to TRBD1. Per germline, CDR1 SGHTA and CDR2 FQGNSA. The CDR3 loop spans 15 amino acids. The trim removed 5 bases at V and 6 bases at J, leaving 11 bases unmatched. The CDR3 here is CASSPGGRLSSEAFF. As DNA, the CDR3 is TGTGCCAGCAGCCCAGGGGGCAGGCTATCATCTGAAGCTTTCTTT.

This clonotype occurred many times. This chain uses TRBV28 with TRBJ1-3; D ambiguous. The germline V gene encodes CDR1 MDHEN and CDR2 SYDVKM. The CDR3 contains 14 residues. Trimming left V 4 bases short and J 1 base short, with 8 bases between. CDR3 sequence: CASSSMWSGNTIYF. The CDR3 nucleotides are TGTGCCAGCAGTTCCATGTGGTCTGGAAACACCATATATTTT.

This clonotype was recorded many times. The chain has TRBV12-3 or TRBV12-4 and TRBJ2-2; TRBD2 matches 7 bases. The CDR3 length is 15 residues. V gave up 1 base and J gave up 7 bases; unmatched junction bases: 6. CDR3 coding DNA: TGTGCCAGCAGTTTAGGGACTAGGGTTGGCGGGGAGCTGTTTTTT. It specifies CASSLGTRVGGELFF.

This clonotype was seen repeatedly, ten times or more. The chain combines TRBV6-2 or TRBV6-3 with TRBJ2-7; 7 bases are a match to TRBD2. This CDR3 has 14 residues. CDR1 MNHEY and CDR2 SVGEGT come from the germline V gene. V gave up 5 bases and J gave up 3 bases; unmatched junction bases: 7. The CDR3 coding sequence is TGTGCCAGCAGTCCCCCTGGGACTAACTACGAGCAGTACTTC. Its protein product is CASSPPGTNYEQYF.

CDR3 sequence reads: CASSPFITAGDSPLHF. The CDR3, as DNA: TGTGCCAGCAGCCCATTTATAACCGCCGGGGATTCACCCCTCCACTTT. The chain carries TRBV27 and TRBJ1-6; D is undetermined. The V gene's germline CDR1 is MNHEY and CDR2 SMNVEV (reference sequence). The V end lost 6 bases, the J end lost 8 bases, and 20 bases lay between the germline ends. The length of the CDR3 is 16 residues.

V gene TRBV6-1 combines with J gene TRBJ2-5; 10 bases align to TRBD2. V dropped 4 bases and J dropped 8; count of bases not matched to a gene: 7. Germline values: CDR1 MNHNS, CDR2 SASEGT. The CDR3 consists of 14 residues. CDR3 protein: CASSGTSGRDTQYF. The CDR3 DNA reads TGTGCCAGCAGTGGAACCAGCGGGAGGGATACCCAGTACTTC.

CDR3 protein: CASSEGLAGQYEQYF. The CDR3 coding sequence is TGTGCCAGCAGTGAAGGACTAGCGGGGCAATACGAGCAGTACTTC. The rearrangement uses TRBV6-1 and TRBJ2-7, with 11 bases aligning to TRBD2. The CDR3 totals 15 residues. The V gene's germline CDR1 is MNHNS and CDR2 SASEGT. V gave up 1 base and J gave up 4 bases; unmatched junction bases: 3.

The chain recombines TRBV30 with TRBJ1-3; D remains ambiguous. The CDR3 has 14 amino acids. Trimming removed 1 base at V and 0 bases at J, with 7 bases between. Germline-derived CDR1 and CDR2 are GTSNPN and SVGIG (reference sequence). The CDR3 loop reads CAWSAIFSGNTIYF. The CDR3 DNA reads as TGTGCCTGGAGTGCAATCTTCTCTGGAAACACCATATATTTT.